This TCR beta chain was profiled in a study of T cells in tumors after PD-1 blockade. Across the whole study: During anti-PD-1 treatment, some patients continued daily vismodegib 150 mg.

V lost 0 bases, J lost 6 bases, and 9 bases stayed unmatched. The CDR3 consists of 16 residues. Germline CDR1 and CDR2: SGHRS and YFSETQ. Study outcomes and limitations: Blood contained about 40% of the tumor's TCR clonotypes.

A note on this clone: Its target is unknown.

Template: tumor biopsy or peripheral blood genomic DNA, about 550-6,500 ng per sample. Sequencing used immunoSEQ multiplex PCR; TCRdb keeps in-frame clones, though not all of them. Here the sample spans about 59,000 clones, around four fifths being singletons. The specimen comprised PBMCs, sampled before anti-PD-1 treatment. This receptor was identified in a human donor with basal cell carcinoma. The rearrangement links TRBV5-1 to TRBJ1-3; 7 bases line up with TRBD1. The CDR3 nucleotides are TGCGCCAGCAGCTTGGGCGCCGCCGGGACAGTAAACACCATATATTTT. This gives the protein CASSLGAAGTVNTIYF.